The clone carrying this T cell receptor beta chain was observed a few times. The sample originates from a study of cytomegalovirus exposure and HLA in healthy donors. Study as a whole: An earlier analysis identified 120 million or so unique TCR beta sequences in 150 million to 200 million T cells.

The PCR was carried out with 60 Vbeta primers and 13 Jbeta primers. Libraries were prepared by immunoSEQ multiplex PCR; TCRdb keeps only in-frame clonotypes and omits some of them. The sample carries under 250,000 clones, over 75% recorded once. At collection, donors were nominally healthy, but unrecorded immune exposures were probable. Looked up from germline, CDR1 is MDHEN and CDR2 is SYDVKM. There are 15 residues in the CDR3. After removal of 6 bases from V and 7 bases from J, the junction contained 8 bases not matched to a gene. The sequence was obtained from a human donor in good health. This sequence joins TRBV28 and TRBJ2-6, with 8 nucleotides matching TRBD2. The sequenced sample was PBMCs. CDR3 protein: CASSPGGVGANVLTF. The CDR3 region has the DNA TGTGCCAGCAGCCCCGGGGGGGTAGGAGCCAACGTCCTGACTTTC.